One sample yielded the 9 T cell receptor beta chains listed below, sequenced in a study of blood T cell repertoires in COVID-19. The repertoire was sequenced with immunoSEQ multiplex PCR; TCRdb's copy has only in-frame clones and lacks some. The sample has around 190,000 clones, roughly 88% seen once. Sequencing was done on a sample of PBMCs or T cells enriched from blood (not recorded which). These receptor sequences come from a man aged 35 to 55 with acute COVID-19.

The CDR3 DNA reads as TGTGCCAGCAGTGAGGGGGAGGTTGTCACTGAAGCTTTCTTT. Translating gives CASSEGEVVTEAFF. V is TRBV2 and J is TRBJ1-1; the D gene is possibly TRBD1 (5 bases). Per the germline V gene, CDR1 is SNHLY and CDR2 is FYNNEI. The CDR3 sequence is 14 residues long. Trimming removed 3 bases from V and 4 bases from J, with 12 bases in between.

V and J are TRBV21-1 and TRBJ2-5; the table assigns TRBD2, which was not confirmed against the DNA. TRBV21-1 is a listed pseudogene. The CDR3 covers 16 residues. CDR3 nucleotide sequence: TGTGCCAGCAGCACGACTAGCGGACACGCGGGAGAGACCCAGTACTTC. It specifies CASSTTSGHAGETQYF.

CDR3 nucleotides: TGTGCCAGCAGCCAAGTTGTCGCGGCCGGGGAGCTGTTTTTT. Translating it yields CASSQVVAAGELFF. J is TRBJ2-2 and V is TRBV3-1 (or the pseudogene TRBV3-2); no definite D call. The CDR3 totals 14 residues. V was clipped by 1 base and J by 6 bases, with 9 bases between them. The germline V gene encodes CDR1 LGHDT and CDR2 YNNKEL (reference sequence).

The J gene is TRBJ1-6, the V gene TRBV27, with TRBD1 matching 9 bases. In germline, CDR1 is MNHEY, CDR2 SMNVEV (reference sequence). This CDR3 comprises 15 residues. Trimming removed 2 bases from V and 8 bases from J; junction bases left unmatched: 4. This chain's CDR3 is CASSLQGTGYSPLHF. In DNA, the CDR3 is TGTGCCAGCAGTTTACAGGGGACAGGGTATTCACCCCTCCACTTT.

The chain links TRBV2 to TRBJ1-1; tentatively, D is TRBD1 (6 bases). Germline V gene data show CDR1 as SNHLY and CDR2 as FYNNEI. V dropped 3 bases and J dropped 0 bases, with 11 bases sitting between them. The CDR3 length is 15 residues. The CDR3 DNA follows: TGTGCCAGCAGTGAGACAGGACTGATGAACACTGAAGCTTTCTTT. Encoded protein: CASSETGLMNTEAFF.

This sequence joins TRBV6-5 and TRBJ1-3; D not resolved. V shed 2 bases and J shed 2 bases, with 7 bases lying between them. The CDR3 has 14 amino acids. Germline values: CDR1 MNHEY, CDR2 SVGAGI. Here the CDR3 DNA reads TGTGCCAGCAGTTACGAGGTTCCTGGAAACACCATATATTTT. Its translation is CASSYEVPGNTIYF.

The V gene is TRBV12-3 or TRBV12-4, the J gene TRBJ1-1; D not resolved. The CDR3 sequence is 13 residues long. The V gene lost 8 bases and the J gene lost 4 bases, with 14 bases spanning the gap. The CDR3 DNA reads as TGTGCCAGCCTATTAGAGGCGGGCACTGAAGCTTTCTTT. As protein: CASLLEAGTEAFF.

This clone has a count of ten or more. In DNA form, the CDR3 reads TGTGCCAGCAGCCAAGATCTGGACAGGGGCTACACCTTC. Translated: CASSQDLDRGYTF. The chain links TRBV3-1 (or the pseudogene TRBV3-2) to TRBJ1-2; 7 bases fit TRBD1. The ends lost 0 bases at V and 8 bases at J; junction bases unmatched: 3. The germline CDR1 and CDR2 sequences are LGHDT and YNNKEL (reference sequence). The CDR3 extends over 13 amino acids.

This clone came up once. The chain links TRBV2 to TRBJ2-3; 10 bases align to TRBD2. Trimming took 7 bases from V and 2 from J; bases not matched to a gene: 12. Germline CDR1 reads SNHLY; CDR2 reads FYNNEI. The CDR3 has 17 amino acids. The CDR3 here is CASINRTSGASTDTQYF. The CDR3 DNA reads as TGTGCCAGCATTAATAGGACTAGCGGAGCCTCCACAGATACGCAGTATTTT.